The T cell receptor beta chain under discussion was sequenced for a study of cytomegalovirus exposure and HLA in healthy donors. Regarding the study as a whole: It was reported in a later analysis that an Asian-associated ancestry cluster showed fewer N-insertions than the approximately 670-donor mean. Information on immune exposure was restricted to one variable (CMV serostatus). Earlier analysis looked at TCR beta V segments, and most were productive about 90% or about 30% of the time.

13 Jbeta primers and 60 Vbeta primers were used for the PCR. Clones were sequenced by immunoSEQ multiplex PCR, and TCRdb holds only the in-frame ones, with some missing. The sample shows approximately 100,000 clones, about a tenth of them seen only once. This CDR3 contains 16 residues. The germline gives CDR1 MDHEN, CDR2 SYDVKM. V lost 2 bases, J lost 3 bases, and 16 bases lay in between. A remark on this clone: Its target is unknown.

The clonotype comes from a man in his forties or fifties in good health and CMV-seropositive. The V gene is TRBV28, the J gene TRBJ1-2; D perhaps matches TRBD1 (5 bases). What was sequenced was PBMCs. The CDR3 sequence: CASSLPRLRGDYGYTF. The CDR3 DNA is TGTGCCAGCAGTTTACCTCGCCTGCGGGGGGACTATGGCTACACCTTC.